Listed below are T cell receptor beta chains from one sample, sequenced in a study of cytomegalovirus exposure and HLA in healthy donors. The assay was immunoSEQ multiplex PCR, and TCRdb's table has in-frame clones only and misses some. The sample lists 110,000 to 150,000 clones; approximately 80% were seen once. Sequencing was done on a sample of PBMCs. The receptors shown here come from a male donor in good health and CMV-seronegative. Both conserved end residues are part of each CDR3. A D gene is named only where the DNA matches it firmly. Size tells how often a clone was seen (once, few, many) or the class of an expanded clone, and some rows leave it out.

once,TRBV5-6,TRBJ2-3,TRBD2,CASSLGLAVTDTQYF,TGTGCCAGCAGCTTGGGACTAGCGGTTACAGATACGCAGTATTTT
few,TRBV5-1,TRBJ1-1,NA,CASSLGIGAPMNTEAFF,TGCGCCAGCAGCTTGGGAATTGGGGCACCGATGAACACTGAAGCTTTCTTT
few,TRBV28,TRBJ1-5,TRBD1,CASGTGEGAQHF,TGTGCCAGTGGGACAGGCGAAGGAGCCCAGCATTTT
NA,TRBV27,TRBJ1-2,TRBD1,CANSPQGAGGYTF,TGTGCCAACTCACCGCAGGGGGCGGGTGGCTACACCTTC
NA,TRBV6-6,TRBJ2-2,NA,CASSYSPGELFF,TGTGCCAGCAGTTACTCCCCAGGGGAGCTGTTTTTT
NA,TRBV10-3,TRBJ1-6,TRBD1,CASGQGANSPLHF,TGTGCCAGTGGACAGGGGGCTAATTCACCCCTCCACTTT
NA,TRBV9,TRBJ2-1,NA,CASSVELAGSSMKNEQFF,TGTGCCAGCAGCGTAGAATTGGCAGGGTCATCAATGAAGAATGAGCAGTTCTTC
NA,TRBV27,TRBJ1-3,NA,CASSRRQGNTIYF,TGTGCCAGCAGCCGCCGACAGGGAAACACCATATATTTT
NA,TRBV5-1,TRBJ2-5,TRBD2,CASSSGTSGGPSETQYF,TGCGCCAGCAGCTCAGGGACTAGCGGGGGACCCTCAGAGACCCAGTACTTC
NA,TRBV7-2,TRBJ1-6,NA,CASSGRVFDNSPLHF,TGTGCCAGCAGCGGCAGGGTTTTCGATAATTCACCCCTCCACTTT
few,TRBV5-1,TRBJ2-2,NA,CASSLAAGATGELFF,TGCGCCAGCAGCTTGGCGGCGGGTGCTACCGGGGAGCTGTTTTTT
NA,TRBV5-1,TRBJ2-2,TRBD2,CASRDSGGGANTGELFF,TGCGCCAGCAGAGATTCGGGCGGGGGGGCCAACACCGGGGAGCTGTTTTTT
NA,TRBV6-1,TRBJ2-1,TRBD2,CASGRGGVVEQFF,TGTGCCAGCGGGCGGGGGGGCGTGGTTGAGCAGTTCTTC
NA,TRBV7-2,TRBJ2-7,TRBD1,CASSLTGGGSVYEQYF,TGTGCCAGCAGCTTAACAGGGGGCGGCTCTGTCTACGAGCAGTACTTC
NA,TRBV9,TRBJ2-3,TRBD2,CATSAGAYDTQYF,TGTGCCACCTCAGCGGGGGCCTACGATACGCAGTATTTT
once,TRBV4-1,TRBJ2-3,NA,CASSQNPGVTDTQYF,TGCGCCAGCAGCCAAAATCCGGGGGTCACAGATACGCAGTATTTT
once,TRBV4-2,TRBJ2-1,NA,CASSQDLYGSASLRNEQFF,TGTGCCAGCAGCCAAGATTTGTATGGGAGTGCTTCATTAAGGAATGAGCAGTTCTTC
NA,TRBV10-3,TRBJ2-7,TRBD2,CAISDWGGERDEQYF,TGTGCCATCAGTGACTGGGGGGGAGAAAGGGACGAGCAGTACTTC
NA,TRBV4-2,TRBJ1-6,NA,CASSQDGSNSPLHF,TGTGCCAGCAGCCAAGACGGGTCAAATTCACCCCTCCACTTT
NA,TRBV5-4,TRBJ2-3,TRBD2,CASSAGTSSTDTQYF,TGTGCCAGCTCTGCCGGGACTAGCTCCACAGATACGCAGTATTTT
NA,TRBV4-2,TRBJ1-6,NA,CASSLKERDVDSPLHF,TGTGCCAGCAGCCTCAAGGAGAGGGATGTCGATTCACCCCTCCACTTT
NA,TRBV30,TRBJ1-1,NA,CAWSVPAGLATEAFF,TGTGCCTGGAGTGTACCCGCGGGGTTGGCCACTGAAGCTTTCTTT